This TCR beta chain was identified in a study of T cells expressing NK-cell markers. The CDR3 loop spans 13 amino acids. From germline, CDR1 is MNHNS and CDR2 SASEGT. TCRdb re-called the 5' RACE reads; every CDR3 protein appears as one record, without DNA. The repertoire table contains some 190,000 distinct CDR3 sequences. This TCR came from a man aged 18-69 years in good health. This rearrangement joins TRBV6-1 to TRBJ2-2; no DNA is available, so the TRBD1 call from TCRdb remains unchecked. Input material: blood T cells: a sorted CD56 or NKG2C T cell subset, CD4+ or CD8+ T cells, or bulk PBMC T cells (not recorded which). The CDR3 region is CASSSPVTGELFF.